The sequence of this T cell receptor beta chain was determined in a study of T cell responses to AZD1222 COVID-19 vaccine. Only in-frame clones appear in the TCRdb table, and some are missing; sequencing was by immunoSEQ multiplex PCR. The sample lists 83,000 or so clones; less than 95% were seen once. A remark on this clone: The antigen remains unidentified.

Second doses that came at about 4 or about 12 weeks were put together. Points from the study as a whole: Seropositive status at baseline applied to only 6 or 7 AZD1222 recipients.

The clonotype comes from an adult who received the AZD1222 COVID-19 vaccine. This specimen consisted of peripheral blood, obtained 28 days after the second AZD1222 dose.

The DNA of the CDR3 is TGTGCCTGGAGTGTAGCTAACTACAATGAGCAGTTCTTC. As protein: CAWSVANYNEQFF. The genes are TRBV30 and TRBJ2-1; D is undetermined. Germline lookup yields CDR1 GTSNPN and CDR2 SVGIG (reference sequence). V lost 0 bases and J 3 bases, leaving 6 bases between the germline ends. This CDR3 contains 13 residues.